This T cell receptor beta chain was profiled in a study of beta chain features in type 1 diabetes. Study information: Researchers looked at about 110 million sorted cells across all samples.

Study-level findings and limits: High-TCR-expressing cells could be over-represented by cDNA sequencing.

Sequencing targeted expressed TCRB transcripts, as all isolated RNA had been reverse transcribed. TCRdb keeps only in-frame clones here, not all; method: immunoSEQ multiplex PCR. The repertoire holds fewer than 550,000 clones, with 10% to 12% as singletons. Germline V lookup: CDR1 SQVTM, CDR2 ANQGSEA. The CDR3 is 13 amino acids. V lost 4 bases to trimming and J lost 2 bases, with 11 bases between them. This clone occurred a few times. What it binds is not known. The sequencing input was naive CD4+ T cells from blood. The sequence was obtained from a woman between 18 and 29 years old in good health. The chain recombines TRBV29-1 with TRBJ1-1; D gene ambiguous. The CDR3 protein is CSVGQAENTEAFF. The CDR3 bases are TGCAGCGTTGGGCAGGCGGAAAACACTGAAGCTTTCTTT.